The entry below describes one T cell receptor beta chain. Its antigen specificity is not known. Per-base qualities were not stored, and no clone one base away is much larger. The cohort comprised 666 healthy bone marrow donors. Cohort members were all nominally healthy when sampled, although unrecorded immune exposures were likely present. The donor tested CMV seropositive, placing the donor among the 310 or so seropositive members of the cohort. A peripheral blood sample was collected from each donor, and TCR beta sequencing was performed on peripheral blood mononuclear cells. Genomic DNA was extracted from the blood cell samples with the Qiagen DNeasy Blood Extraction Kit. The library came from the immunoSEQ multiplex PCR assay. The multiplex PCR relied on a mix of 60 forward primers for TCR Vbeta segments and 13 reverse primers for TCR Jbeta segments. The CDR3 region of rearranged TCR beta genes was amplified from genomic DNA by a multiplex PCR assay. The amplified TCR beta libraries were sequenced on the Illumina HiSeq System as 87-base-pair reads. As for the original processing: A later analysis counted tens of millions of unique TCR beta chains across the roughly 700 repertoires, and roughly 10 million of these chains were shared by at least two donors. To remove PCR and sequencing errors, raw reads were error-corrected and collapsed into unique sequences using a nearest-neighbor algorithm that merged closely related sequences. Alignment of CDR3 sequences to IMGT reference sequences was used to assign V, D and J gene segments. For a sequence to be retained, a match of at least six nucleotides was required to both a V gene segment and a J gene segment. Rearrangements were classified as productive when the CDR3 lacked stop codons and remained in frame with V and J, and all other rearrangements were classified as non-productive. Following IMGT convention, CDR3 was defined as the stretch from the second conserved V-encoded cysteine to the conserved J-encoded phenylalanine. Sequences without an unambiguous match to a single V gene segment were excluded from the earlier analysis of about 600 of the donors. In an earlier analysis of approximately 590 of the donors, a V segment was called functional when productive rearrangements were above 56.7%, and segregating when the standard deviation between donors exceeded 5%. A statistical classification framework was built to diagnose cytomegalovirus status from the catalog of TCR beta chain sequences. V and J gene assignment, in a later analysis, came from comparing TCR nucleotide sequences with IMGT/GENE-DB human TR gene sequences. The TCRdist pipeline was used in a later analysis to assign CDR3 sequences and most-parsimonious VDJ recombination scenarios. In a later analysis, each TCR beta chain was defined by its CDR3 amino acid sequence together with its V-gene family, and reads lacking a unique V-gene family were excluded. In a later analysis, nearly 600 highly shared, low-generation-probability nucleotide sequences were removed to address suspected cross-contamination and a sequencing artifact. In a later analysis, a clonal expansion index was calculated for each public chain from normalized within-repertoire ranks of inferred template counts. In a later analysis, generation probabilities were computed using a VDJ recombination model fitted to out-of-frame rearrangements, and the results were checked against IGoR. A later analysis scored TCR-TCR, TCR-HLA and TCR-CMV co-occurrence with hypergeometric tests, applying a repertoire-size bias correction to TCR pairs. False discovery rates were estimated in a later analysis by permuting HLA or CMV assignments 20 times. In a later analysis, co-occurring TCRs were grouped using DBSCAN, and TCRdist sequence similarity was added for clustering within HLA-allele-positive subsets. Repertoires with fewer than 30,000 or more than 120,000 public chains, plus five repertoires with anomalous nucleotide sharing, were excluded from co-occurrence clustering. TCRdb retrieved this table from immuneACCESS and kept in-frame rearrangements only. Not all clones are present; in checked studies, unresolved V genes account for under half, and no reason is known for the remainder. That table furnishes V, J and clone size, whereas the DNA furnished D and trimming. A total of under 150,000 clones appear in this sample, less than 65% of them only once. 9% to 10% of the sample is in the top ten clones.

These data come from a study of cytomegalovirus exposure and HLA in healthy donors (dated by TCRdb to the late 2010s). Regarding the complete study: An earlier analysis of roughly 500 of the donors reported approximately 260 Gb of sequence data and 95 million to 140 million unique TCR beta sequences obtained from about 200 million T cells. A later analysis re-examined previously published TCR beta repertoires from several hundred donors and added high-resolution HLA genotyping to investigate patterns of TCR occurrence. Typing coverage varied by locus: roughly 620-640 donors for A, B, C, DRB1 and DQB1; roughly 510 for DQA1; about 590 for DPA1; approximately 470 for DPB1. The study aimed to test whether signatures of past pathogen exposure could be identified by cataloging public T cell receptors. Donor age, sex, ethnicity and CMV serostatus were compiled alongside the repertoire data. Of the roughly 420 genotyped donors, 75% to 85% were placed in the genetic ancestry cluster associated with self-reported Caucasian donors. Along with the roughly 670-subject first cohort, a separate validation cohort of over 90 different subjects was used. The study used immunosequencing to profile the T cell repertoires of 600 to 850 subjects and linked those repertoires to cytomegalovirus serostatus. An earlier analysis of 587 of the donors used high-throughput TCR beta sequencing to judge whether each TCR beta V gene segment behaved as functional or pseudogenic. All discovery cohort repertoires had been generated on a single sequencing platform. Among some 400 genotyped donors of the cohort, an average of around 250,000 unique TCR beta nucleotide sequences was sequenced per donor, of which roughly 17% were non-productive. Rather than drawing on any new phenotypic data, the later analysis identified candidate immune exposures from TCR beta sequences and the way those sequences occurred across donors. An early release that covered roughly 600 HLA-typed donors contained approximately 300 gigabases of sequencing data and about 84 million unique TCR sequences. Both class I and class II loci were covered by HLA typing, at four-digit resolution. High-throughput TCR immunosequencing, statistical association of individual TCRs with disease status, and machine learning were combined to predict cytomegalovirus infection status. Because of strong linkage in the cohort, 5 or 6 DR-DQ haplotypes were treated as single units for association and clustering. Genome-wide SNP genotypes for about 55% of the roughly 670 donors were used in a later genetic analysis, which treated that subset as a discovery cohort.

CDR1 and CDR2, looked up from the germline V gene, are MDHEN and SYDVKM. Including cysteine and phenylalanine, the CDR3 has 16 amino acids. Only the CDR3 portion is preserved as DNA: 48 bases, with reading frame beginning at the first base. V is pared back by 8 bases and J by 1 base, with 21 bases lying between the germline termini. General conclusions and limits of the study: Presence/absence analyses assumed roughly uniform sequencing depth across donors, an assumption that may not hold. In a later analysis, the rate of TCR association differed among HLA loci, with DRB1 alleles having the most associated TCRs and HLA-C alleles having the fewest. Because counts were too low, roughly 17 rarely observed V segments, including chromosome 9 orphons, were left out of the earlier analysis of about 620 of the donors. An association between a missense DCLRE1C variant and V-gene and J-gene trimming of TCR beta chains was found in a later genetic analysis and replicated in an independent cohort. A group of highly shared sequence variants was considered likely to be a technical artifact of the sequencing pipeline. In vitro tests confirmed that three of the cytomegalovirus-associated TCR beta chains recognize cytomegalovirus antigens. Immune exposure information for the cohort was limited to CMV serostatus. The classifier was reported to diagnose cytomegalovirus status with high specificity and sensitivity in both the original and validation cohorts. HLA typing was unavailable for some donors at each locus, so association tests used only the typed subset. At a false discovery rate of 0.05, a later analysis linked around 17,000 TCR beta sequences to specific HLA alleles. The authors suggested that the approach could potentially be extended to other disease states and immunological phenotypes. A later analysis found that HLA-associated TCR beta chains were more clonally expanded and had lower generation probabilities than equally common non-associated chains. Compared with the roughly 600-donor mean, donors in an Asian-associated ancestry cluster had fewer N-insertions in productive TCRs, according to a later genetic analysis. Most CMV-associated TCR beta chains appeared to be HLA-restricted in a later analysis, and the HLA associations seemed to be driven largely by CMV exposure. This cohort had only TCR beta chains sequenced, and the lack of alpha or paired-chain data limited which features could be detected. In a later analysis, several top co-occurrence clusters were reported to appear linked to parvovirus B19, influenza, CMV and Epstein-Barr virus. In the study, around 150 TCR beta chains were listed as associated with cytomegalovirus. Some IMGT-functional V segments, including TRBV6-2 and TRBV6-3, could not be told apart with the 87-base-pair reads, so those segments were excluded. When HLA alleles, especially DR and DQ, strongly co-occurred, TCR associations were difficult to assign to individual alleles. Linkage disequilibrium might explain the correlated functional status among segregating V segments, but an unknown experimental factor could not be excluded. Most TCR sequences were seen in very few donors, while some public TCRs were found in many individuals. In an earlier analysis of some 640 of the donors, most TCR beta V segments were observed in productive rearrangements about 90% or about 30% of the time, broadly matching IMGT annotations. A further reported finding was that TCR beta sequences accurately predicted the HLA-A and HLA-B alleles for most subjects in the first cohort.

The sample was PBMCs. The receptor comes from a man aged 35 to 55 in good health and CMV-seropositive. The chain is assembled from TRBV28 and TRBJ2-7; a tentative D call is TRBD1 (7 bases match). Read as DNA, the sequence is TGTGCCAGCCTAGCTGGGGGGACAGCTGAGTCCTACGAGCAGTACTTC. The resulting protein is CASLAGGTAESYEQYF.